One sample yielded the 2 T cell receptor beta chains listed below, sequenced in a study of T cell responses to AZD1222 COVID-19 vaccine. Method: immunoSEQ multiplex PCR; TCRdb's copy keeps in-frame clones and lacks some. This table has about 120,000 clones, around 88% appearing once. The material was peripheral blood, obtained 28 days after the second AZD1222 dose. All receptors derive from an adult who received the AZD1222 COVID-19 vaccine.

This chain links TRBV6-2 or TRBV6-3 with TRBJ2-5; perhaps D is TRBD1 or TRBD2 (5 bases each). The CDR3 has 17 amino acids. The V gene lost 4 bases and the J gene lost 2 bases, with 20 bases spanning the gap. Germline V gives CDR1 MNHEY, CDR2 SVGEGT. The CDR3 bases are TGTGCCAGCAGTTCGTTGGGGCCCGGGGCGATACAAGAGACCCAGTACTTC. It is translated as CASSSLGPGAIQETQYF.

This clone was seen just once. CDR3: CASSQGVGEREKLFF. The CDR3 coding sequence is TGCGCCAGCAGCCAAGGAGTGGGGGAGAGAGAAAAACTGTTTTTT. The V and J genes are TRBV4-3 and TRBJ1-4; D is perhaps TRBD1 (5 bases). CDR1 and CDR2 from the germline V gene are LGHNA and YSLEER. Deletions cut 1 base from V and 8 bases from J, with 14 bases between. The CDR3 has 15 amino acids.